This T cell receptor beta chain came from a study of identical twins. Whole-study findings and limits: Rather than following the same donors, the conclusions depended on cross-sectional statistical analysis. Cord blood beta clonotypes that were abundant carried fewer insertions, and memory repertoires showed no such trend. Models predicted too little out-of-frame TCR alpha sharing in monozygotic twins. When twins shared out-of-frame alpha sequences, those sequences had excess low generation probability.

TCRdb ran MiXCR on the 5' RACE reads and lists one entry per CDR3 protein. The profile shows 1.5 million or so distinct CDR3 sequences, under 35% of them singletons. This clonotype was seen at least ten times. Its cognate antigen is unknown. Sequencing was carried out using cord blood. The clonotype comes from a newborn girl in good health.

Written as DNA, the CDR3 is TGCAGTGCTAGGACAGGGGGCACAGATACGCAGTATTTT. Its protein is CSARTGGTDTQYF. This rearrangement joins TRBV20-1 to TRBJ2-3; 8 bases are a match to TRBD1. This CDR3 region has 13 residues. CDR1 is DFQATT, CDR2 SNEGSKA, per germline (reference sequence). Germline trimming cut 3 bases from V and 1 base from J; bases unmatched to any gene: 0.